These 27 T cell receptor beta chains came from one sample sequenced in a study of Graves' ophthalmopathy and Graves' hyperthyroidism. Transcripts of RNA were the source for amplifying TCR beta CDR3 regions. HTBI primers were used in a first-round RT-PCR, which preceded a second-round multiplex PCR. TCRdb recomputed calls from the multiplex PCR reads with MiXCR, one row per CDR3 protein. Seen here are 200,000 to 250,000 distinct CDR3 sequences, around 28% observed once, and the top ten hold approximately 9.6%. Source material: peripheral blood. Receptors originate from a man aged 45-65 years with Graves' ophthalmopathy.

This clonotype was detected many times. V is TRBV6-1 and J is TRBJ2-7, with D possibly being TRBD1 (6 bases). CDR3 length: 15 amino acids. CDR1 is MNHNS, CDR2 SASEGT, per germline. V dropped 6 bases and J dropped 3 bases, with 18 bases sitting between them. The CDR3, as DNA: TGTGCCAGCAGGCTCGCTCCGGCAGGGGACTACGAGCAGTACTTC. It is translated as CASRLAPAGDYEQYF.

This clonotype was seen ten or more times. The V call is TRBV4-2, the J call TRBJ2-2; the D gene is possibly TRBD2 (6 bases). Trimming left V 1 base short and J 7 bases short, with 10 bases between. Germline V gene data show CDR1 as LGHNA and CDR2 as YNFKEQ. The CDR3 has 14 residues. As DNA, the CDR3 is TGTGCCAGCAGCCAAGGGCCGGGAGACGGGGAGCTGTTTTTT. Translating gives CASSQGPGDGELFF.

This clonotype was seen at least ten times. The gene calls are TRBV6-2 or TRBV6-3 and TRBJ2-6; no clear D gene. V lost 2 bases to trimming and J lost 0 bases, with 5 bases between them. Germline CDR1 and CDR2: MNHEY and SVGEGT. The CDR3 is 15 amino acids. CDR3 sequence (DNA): TGTGCCAGCAGTTACAGACTCTCTGGGGCCAACGTCCTGACTTTC. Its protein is CASSYRLSGANVLTF.

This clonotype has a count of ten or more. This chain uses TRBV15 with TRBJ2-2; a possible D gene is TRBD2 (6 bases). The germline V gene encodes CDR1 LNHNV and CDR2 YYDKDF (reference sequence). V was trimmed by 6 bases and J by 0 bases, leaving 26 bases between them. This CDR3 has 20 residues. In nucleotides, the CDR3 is TGTGCCACCAGTCAAACTTTCCTCCCGACCCGGGACTCGAACACCGGGGAGCTGTTTTTT. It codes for CATSQTFLPTRDSNTGELFF.

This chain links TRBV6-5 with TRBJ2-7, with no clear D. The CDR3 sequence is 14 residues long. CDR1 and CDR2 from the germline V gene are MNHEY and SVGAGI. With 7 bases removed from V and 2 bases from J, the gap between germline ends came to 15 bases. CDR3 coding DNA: TGTGCCAGCAATTTACTTTCGGCGCCCTACGAGCAGTACTTC. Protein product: CASNLLSAPYEQYF.

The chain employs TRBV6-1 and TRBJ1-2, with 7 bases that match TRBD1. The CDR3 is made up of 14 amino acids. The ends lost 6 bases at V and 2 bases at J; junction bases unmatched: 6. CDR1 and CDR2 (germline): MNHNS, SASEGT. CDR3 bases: TGTGCCAGCAGCCGTACACAGGGGAACTATGGCTACACCTTC. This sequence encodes CASSRTQGNYGYTF.

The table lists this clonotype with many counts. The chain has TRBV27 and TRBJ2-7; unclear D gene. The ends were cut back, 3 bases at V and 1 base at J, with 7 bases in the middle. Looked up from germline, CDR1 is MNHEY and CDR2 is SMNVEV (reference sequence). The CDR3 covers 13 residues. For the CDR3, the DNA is TGTGCCAGCAGTTTTTCAACTTCCTACGAGCAGTACTTC. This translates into CASSFSTSYEQYF.

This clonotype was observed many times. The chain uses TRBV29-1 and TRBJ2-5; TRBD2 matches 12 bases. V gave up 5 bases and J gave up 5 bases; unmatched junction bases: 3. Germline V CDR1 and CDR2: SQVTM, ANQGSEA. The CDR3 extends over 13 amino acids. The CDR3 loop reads CSVRLAGVETQYF. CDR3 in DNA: TGCAGCGTTAGACTAGCGGGAGTGGAGACCCAGTACTTC.

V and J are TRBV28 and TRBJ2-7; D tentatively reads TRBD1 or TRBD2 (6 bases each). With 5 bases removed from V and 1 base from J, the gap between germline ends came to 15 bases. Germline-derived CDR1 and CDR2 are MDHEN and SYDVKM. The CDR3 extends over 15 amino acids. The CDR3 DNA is TGTGCCAGCAGTGCGGGACACCAGATATCCTACGAGCAGTACTTC. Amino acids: CASSAGHQISYEQYF.

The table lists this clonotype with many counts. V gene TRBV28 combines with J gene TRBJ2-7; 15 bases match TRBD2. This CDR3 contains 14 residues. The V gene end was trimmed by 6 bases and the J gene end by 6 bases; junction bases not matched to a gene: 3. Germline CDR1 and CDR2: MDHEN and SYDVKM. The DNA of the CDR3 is TGTGCCAGCAGAGGGACTAGCGGGAGGTCCGAGCAGTACTTC. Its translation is CASRGTSGRSEQYF.

CDR3 loop: CASSSAGRYEQYF. The CDR3, as DNA: TGTGCCAGCAGTTCAGCAGGGAGGTACGAGCAGTACTTC. The V call is TRBV12-3 or TRBV12-4, the J call TRBJ2-7; weak D call: TRBD2 (6 bases). This CDR3 comprises 13 residues. V gave up 4 bases and J gave up 4 bases, with 11 bases separating them.

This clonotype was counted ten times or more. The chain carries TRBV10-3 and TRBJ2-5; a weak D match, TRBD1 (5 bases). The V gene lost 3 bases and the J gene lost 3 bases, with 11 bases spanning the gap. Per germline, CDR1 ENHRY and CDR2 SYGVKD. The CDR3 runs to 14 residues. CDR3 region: CAISDGVGEETQYF. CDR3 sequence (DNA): TGTGCCATCAGTGATGGTGTAGGGGAAGAGACCCAGTACTTC.

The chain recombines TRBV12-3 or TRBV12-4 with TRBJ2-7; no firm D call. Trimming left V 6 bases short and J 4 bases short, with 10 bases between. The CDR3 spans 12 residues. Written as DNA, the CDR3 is TGTGCCAGCAGCTCCACCTGGTACGAGCAGTACTTC. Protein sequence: CASSSTWYEQYF.

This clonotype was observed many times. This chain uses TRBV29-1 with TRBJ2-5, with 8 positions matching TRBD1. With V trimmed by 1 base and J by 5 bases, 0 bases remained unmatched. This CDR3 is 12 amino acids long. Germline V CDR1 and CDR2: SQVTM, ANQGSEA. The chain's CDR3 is CSVEGDRETQYF. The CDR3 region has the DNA TGCAGCGTTGAAGGGGACAGGGAGACCCAGTACTTC.

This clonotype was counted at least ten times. CDR3 protein: CASRRGPQAFF. DNA of the CDR3: TGTGCCAGCAGGAGGGGACCACAAGCTTTCTTT. The rearrangement joins TRBV6-5 to TRBJ1-1, with D perhaps TRBD1 (5 bases). The CDR3 sequence is 11 residues long. From germline, CDR1 is MNHEY and CDR2 SVGAGI. V was shortened by 6 bases and J by 9 bases, with 11 bases between the two germline ends.

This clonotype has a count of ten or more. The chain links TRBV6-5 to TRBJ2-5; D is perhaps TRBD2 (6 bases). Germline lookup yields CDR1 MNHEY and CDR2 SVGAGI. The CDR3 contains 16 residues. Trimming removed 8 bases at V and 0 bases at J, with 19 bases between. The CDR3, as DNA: TGTGCCAGCGCTTTGCTAGCGTCCCGGTACCAAGAGACCCAGTACTTC. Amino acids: CASALLASRYQETQYF.

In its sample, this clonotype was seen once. The chain's CDR3 is CASSELGQGTYEQYF. The CDR3 DNA sequence: TGTGCCAGCAGTGAACTAGGACAGGGGACCTACGAGCAGTACTTC. The V and J genes are TRBV6-1 and TRBJ2-7, with 9 bases matching TRBD1. This CDR3 comprises 15 residues. With V trimmed by 2 bases and J by 2 bases, 4 bases remained unmatched. Germline lookup yields CDR1 MNHNS and CDR2 SASEGT.

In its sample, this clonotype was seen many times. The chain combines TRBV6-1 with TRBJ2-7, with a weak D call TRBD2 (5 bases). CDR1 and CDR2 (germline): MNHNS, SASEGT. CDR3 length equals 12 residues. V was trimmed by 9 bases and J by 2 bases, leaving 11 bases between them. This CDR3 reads CASSGFAYEQYF. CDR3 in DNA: TGTGCCAGTTCGGGGTTCGCCTACGAGCAGTACTTC.

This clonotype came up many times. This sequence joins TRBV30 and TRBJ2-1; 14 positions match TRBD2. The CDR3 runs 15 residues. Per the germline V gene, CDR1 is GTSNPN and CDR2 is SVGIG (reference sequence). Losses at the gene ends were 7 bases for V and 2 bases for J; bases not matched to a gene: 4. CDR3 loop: CASGTSGRTYNEQFF. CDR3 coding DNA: TGTGCCTCCGGGACTAGCGGGAGAACCTACAATGAGCAGTTCTTC.

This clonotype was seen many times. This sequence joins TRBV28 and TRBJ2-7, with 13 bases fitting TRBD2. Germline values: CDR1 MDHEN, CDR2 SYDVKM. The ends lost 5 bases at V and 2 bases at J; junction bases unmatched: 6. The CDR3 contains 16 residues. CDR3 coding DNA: TGTGCCAGCAGTCCACTGGGACTAGCGGGAACCTACGAGCAGTACTTC. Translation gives CASSPLGLAGTYEQYF.

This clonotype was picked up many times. CDR3 sequence: CASSLEGVGQPQHF. The CDR3 DNA sequence: TGCGCCAGCAGCCTAGAGGGCGTCGGTCAGCCCCAGCATTTT. The chain carries TRBV4-1 and TRBJ1-5; D uncertain. Germline values: CDR1 MGHRA, CDR2 YSYEKL. The V and J ends lost 4 bases and 6 bases respectively, with 13 bases between them. The CDR3 loop spans 14 amino acids.

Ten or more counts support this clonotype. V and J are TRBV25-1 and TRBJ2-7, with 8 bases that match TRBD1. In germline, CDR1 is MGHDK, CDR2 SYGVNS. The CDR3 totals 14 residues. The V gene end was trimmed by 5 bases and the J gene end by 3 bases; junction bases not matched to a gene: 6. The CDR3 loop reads CASSPTGEGYEQYF. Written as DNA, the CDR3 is TGTGCCAGCAGTCCGACAGGGGAAGGCTACGAGCAGTACTTC.

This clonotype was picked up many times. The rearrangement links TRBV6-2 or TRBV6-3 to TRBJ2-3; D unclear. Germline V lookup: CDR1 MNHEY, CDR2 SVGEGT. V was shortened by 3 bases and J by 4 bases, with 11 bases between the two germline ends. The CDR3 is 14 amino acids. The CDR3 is CASSYHGTADTQYF. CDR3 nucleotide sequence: TGTGCCAGCAGTTATCATGGCACGGCAGATACGCAGTATTTT.

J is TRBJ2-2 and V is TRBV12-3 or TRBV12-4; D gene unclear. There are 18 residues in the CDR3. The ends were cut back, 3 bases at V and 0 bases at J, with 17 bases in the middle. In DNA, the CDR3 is TGTGCCAGCAGTTTTACACGAGACGTGGCGACGAACACCGGGGAGCTGTTTTTT. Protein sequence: CASSFTRDVATNTGELFF.

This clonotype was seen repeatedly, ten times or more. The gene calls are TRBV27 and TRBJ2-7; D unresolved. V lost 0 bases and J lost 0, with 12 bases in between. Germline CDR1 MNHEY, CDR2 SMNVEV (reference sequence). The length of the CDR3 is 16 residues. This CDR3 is CASSLSGIPSSYEQYF. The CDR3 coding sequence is TGTGCCAGCAGTTTATCGGGGATCCCGAGCTCCTACGAGCAGTACTTC.

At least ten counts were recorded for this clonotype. Written as DNA, the CDR3 is TGCAGCGTTAGAGCGAACACTGAAGCTTTCTTT. This encodes CSVRANTEAFF. V and J are TRBV29-1 and TRBJ1-1; no clear D gene. Trimming pared 5 bases from V and 1 base from J, leaving 5 bases between. The CDR3 runs to 11 residues. Germline V gene sequence: CDR1 SQVTM, CDR2 ANQGSEA. Based on the CDR3 plus reference TRBV29-1 and TRBJ1-1, the full variable domain is SAVISQKPSRDICQRGTSLTIQCQVDSQVTMMFWYRQQPGQSLTLIATANQGSEATYESGFVIDKFPISRPNLTFSTLTVSNMSPEDSSIYLCSVRANTEAFFGQGTRLTVV.

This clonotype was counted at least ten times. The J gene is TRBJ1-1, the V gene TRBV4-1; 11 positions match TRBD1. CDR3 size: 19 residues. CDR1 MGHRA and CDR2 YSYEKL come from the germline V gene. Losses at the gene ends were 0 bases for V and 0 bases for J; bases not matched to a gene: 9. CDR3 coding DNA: TGCGCCAGCAGCCAAGATACAGGGACAGGGGGACCCATGAACACTGAAGCTTTCTTT. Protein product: CASSQDTGTGGPMNTEAFF.